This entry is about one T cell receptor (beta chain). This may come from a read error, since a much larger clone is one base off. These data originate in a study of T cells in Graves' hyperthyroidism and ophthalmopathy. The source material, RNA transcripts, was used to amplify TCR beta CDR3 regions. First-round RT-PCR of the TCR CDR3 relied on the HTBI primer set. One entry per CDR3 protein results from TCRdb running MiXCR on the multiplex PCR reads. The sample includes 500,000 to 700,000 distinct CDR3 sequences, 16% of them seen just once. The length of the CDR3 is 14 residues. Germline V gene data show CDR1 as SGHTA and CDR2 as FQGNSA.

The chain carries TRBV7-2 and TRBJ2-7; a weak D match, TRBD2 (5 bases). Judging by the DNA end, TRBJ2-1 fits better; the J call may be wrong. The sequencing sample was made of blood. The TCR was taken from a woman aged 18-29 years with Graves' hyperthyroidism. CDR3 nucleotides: TGTGCCAGCAGTCAGGACTCCTTCTCCTACGAGCAGTTCTTC. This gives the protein CASSQDSFSYEQFF.